The following is a T cell receptor beta chain sequence with its context. This clone appeared a few times. Its antigen remains unidentified. The sample holds no much larger clone one base away, and base qualities are not on file. This sample is part of a study of blood T cell repertoires in COVID-19 (TCRdb year 2020). The study in broad terms: Collaborator samples came from the United States, Italy and Spain and covered acute and convalescent phases of COVID-19. The material from the prospective study consisted of cDNA or gDNA derived from T cells, B-cell-depleted T cells, or PBMCs. Subjects who had been exposed to COVID-19, were actively infected with it, or had recovered from it provided the deeply sampled blood TCRbeta repertoires that made up the dataset. A freely available public database, intended as a resource for researchers studying the immune response to SARS-CoV-2, is where the repertoires were released. Samples were obtained from the ongoing ImmuneRACE study (first 160 participants) and from 1,254 subjects provided by 6 global collaborators. The sample metadata nearly always contained a de-identified subject ID, COVID-19 status, age in years and sex. Where available, HLA class I and class II types were obtained from metadata supplied by the sample provider rather than from assay-based typing. General study outcomes and caveats: The amount of clinical and demographic metadata varied by source and participant and was provided uncurated.

Collaborating institutions collected whole blood in K2EDTA tubes following their own protocols. For TCRbeta analysis, collaborator samples were shipped as frozen whole blood, as isolated PBMCs, or as DNA extracted from either sample type. CDR1 SGHAT and CDR2 FQNNGV are derived from the germline V gene. Reading from cysteine to phenylalanine, the CDR3 counts 15 amino acids. The sequence is cut down to CDR3 DNA, 45 bases in frame from base 1. The junction shows trimming of 5 bases on V and 2 bases on J, plus 15 bases between the germline ends. The immunoSEQ Assay, a bias-controlled multiplex PCR, was used to amplify TCRbeta CDR3 regions from genomic DNA. The original methods were these. The number of nucleated cells in each sample was estimated by amplification of reference gene primers within the assay. To quantify the absolute abundance of each unique TCRbeta CDR3 rearrangement, sequence reads were collapsed and filtered. For each sample, productive Simpson clonality was calculated as the square root of Simpson's diversity index across productive rearrangements. TCRdb re-hosts the immuneACCESS table, in-frame sequences only. Its copies lack some clones; in the studies checked, an unresolved V gene accounts for under half of them, and the cause for the rest is not known. That table furnishes V, J and clone size, whereas the DNA furnished D and trimming. The sample table records roughly 91,000 clones; around 80% of these occur just once. Approximately 1.2% of the sample is held by the ten biggest clonotypes.

This receptor chain uses TRBV11-2 and TRBJ1-2, with no confident D gene call. The receptor's source is a woman older than 75 with acute or convalescent COVID-19. The specimen was peripheral blood. The DNA sequence follows: TGTGCCAGCAGCCCCCCCCGTAGCGGGAACTATGGCTACACCTTC. Its protein reads: CASSPPRSGNYGYTF.